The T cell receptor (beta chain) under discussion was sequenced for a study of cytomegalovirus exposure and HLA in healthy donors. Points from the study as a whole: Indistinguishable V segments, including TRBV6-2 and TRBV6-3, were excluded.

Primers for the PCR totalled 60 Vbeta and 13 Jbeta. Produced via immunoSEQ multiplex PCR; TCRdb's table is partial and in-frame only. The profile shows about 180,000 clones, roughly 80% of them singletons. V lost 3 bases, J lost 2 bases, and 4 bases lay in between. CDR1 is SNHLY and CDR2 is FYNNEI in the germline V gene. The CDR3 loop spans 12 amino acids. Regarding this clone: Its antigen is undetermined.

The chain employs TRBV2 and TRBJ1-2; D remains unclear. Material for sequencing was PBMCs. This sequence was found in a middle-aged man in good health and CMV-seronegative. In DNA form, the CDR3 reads TGTGCCAGCAGTGATCTGAACTATGGCTACACCTTC. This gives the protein CASSDLNYGYTF.